The 26 T cell receptor beta chains given below trace back to one sample, sequenced in a study of cytomegalovirus exposure and HLA in healthy donors. The primer mix had 60 Vbeta and 13 Jbeta primers. Profiling relied on immunoSEQ multiplex PCR, and the TCRdb table lists in-frame clones only, not all of them. The repertoire holds some 120,000 clones, with around 80% as singletons. The sequenced material came from PBMCs. Receptors originate from a man aged 45 to 65 in good health and CMV-seronegative.

V and J are TRBV5-3 and TRBJ2-1; 8 bases agree with TRBD1. TRBV5-3 is placed among ORFs of uncertain function. This CDR3 contains 18 residues. Trimming cost V 3 bases and J 0 bases; bases outside gene matches: 11. CDR3 bases: TGTGCCAGAAGCTCCCCGGTCCCACAGGGGGTCTCCTACAATGAGCAGTTCTTC. The encoded protein is CARSSPVPQGVSYNEQFF.

This clone came up once. The gene calls are TRBV7-9 and TRBJ2-5, with 10 bases lining up with TRBD2. Looked up from germline, CDR1 is SEHNR and CDR2 is FQNEAQ (reference sequence). V shed 5 bases and J 5 bases; nucleotides not matched to a gene: 8. The CDR3 runs to 15 residues. In DNA, the CDR3 is TGTGCCAGCAGCCGGAGCGGGGGGGCCTGGGAGACCCAGTACTTC. Translating it yields CASSRSGGAWETQYF.

The V and J genes are TRBV15 and TRBJ2-5, with D possibly TRBD1 on 5 matching bases. CDR3 length: 15 amino acids. V was pared by 2 bases and J by 5 bases, with 15 bases between. Germline loops: CDR1 LNHNV, CDR2 YYDKDF (reference sequence). The CDR3 nucleotides read TGTGCCACCAGCAGAACCCCGGGCAGGGCGGAGACCCAGTACTTC. It translates to CATSRTPGRAETQYF.

The chain combines TRBV7-2 with TRBJ2-2, with 13 bases identical to TRBD2. Looked up from germline, CDR1 is SGHTA and CDR2 is FQGNSA. With 5 bases clipped from V and 1 base from J, the junction kept 4 bases outside the gene matches. This CDR3 comprises 17 residues. The CDR3 loop reads CASSLGTSGENTGELFF. The CDR3 DNA sequence: TGTGCCAGCAGCCTGGGGACTAGCGGGGAGAACACCGGGGAGCTGTTTTTT.

This chain joins TRBV14 and TRBJ2-7; D is possibly TRBD2 (5 bases). Germline CDR1 SGHDN, CDR2 FVKESK. The CDR3 is 16 amino acids. Trimming took 3 bases from V and 5 from J, leaving 20 bases between them. The CDR3 loop is CASSQGLAREFDEQYF. Here the CDR3 DNA reads TGTGCCAGCAGCCAGGGCCTTGCGAGGGAGTTCGACGAGCAGTACTTC.

The V gene is TRBV7-2, the J gene TRBJ2-7, with a weak D call TRBD1 (5 bases). V was shortened by 6 bases and J by 2 bases, with 14 bases between the two germline ends. CDR1 is SGHTA, CDR2 FQGNSA, per germline. The CDR3 spans 14 residues. For the CDR3, the DNA is TGTGCCAGCAGTGGAACCGACAGCGCCTACGAGCAGTACTTC. Its translation is CASSGTDSAYEQYF.

The genes are TRBV7-2 and TRBJ1-2; a possible D gene is TRBD1 (5 bases). The CDR3 loop spans 16 amino acids. Germline V gene sequence: CDR1 SGHTA, CDR2 FQGNSA. Trimming took 3 bases from V and 4 from J, leaving 18 bases between them. In nucleotides, the CDR3 is TGTGCCAGCAGCTTTACCCCCTCGTTTGGGGCCTATGGCTACACCTTC. It encodes CASSFTPSFGAYGYTF.

J is TRBJ2-1 and V is TRBV2, with D perhaps TRBD2 (5 bases). Germline assignment: CDR1 SNHLY and CDR2 FYNNEI. V lost 6 bases and J lost 6, with 15 bases in between. The CDR3 totals 14 residues. The CDR3 region is CASRPGFSGNEQFF. Here the CDR3 DNA reads TGTGCCAGCAGGCCGGGGTTCAGTGGCAATGAGCAGTTCTTC.

This chain uses TRBV12-5 with TRBJ2-6; D gene ambiguous. Germline CDR1 is LGHNT and CDR2 is FRNRAP. V was cut by 2 bases and J by 1 base, with 3 bases left in between. CDR3 length equals 14 residues. This chain's CDR3 is CASGLLSGANVLTF. CDR3 nucleotides: TGTGCTAGTGGTTTGCTTTCTGGGGCCAACGTCCTGACTTTC.

The chain joins TRBV27 to TRBJ2-5; 8 bases align to TRBD2. Germline CDR1 is MNHEY and CDR2 is SMNVEV (reference sequence). CDR3 length: 15 amino acids. The ends lost 4 bases at V and 3 bases at J; junction bases unmatched: 7. CDR3 sequence reads: CASSSSGTRKETQYF. The CDR3 bases are TGTGCCAGCAGTTCCTCCGGGACTAGGAAAGAGACCCAGTACTTC.

V usage is TRBV23-1 and J usage is TRBJ2-6; D is perhaps TRBD2 (6 bases). TRBV23-1 is an open reading frame whose function is uncertain. The CDR3 has 18 amino acids. V was shortened by 6 bases and J by 2 bases, with 20 bases between the two germline ends. The CDR3 loop reads CASRRGVSGQTGANVLTF. The CDR3 coding sequence is TGCGCCAGCAGACGCGGGGTATCTGGGCAGACTGGGGCCAACGTCCTGACTTTC.

The V call is TRBV7-2, the J call TRBJ1-1; TRBD1 might be the D (6 bases). This CDR3 contains 16 residues. CDR1 and CDR2 (germline): SGHTA, FQGNSA. Trimming shortened V by 5 bases and J by 1 base, and 17 bases separated the two germline ends. CDR3 DNA sequence: TGTGCCAGCAGCCCTAGCCCCCTGGACAGGAACACTGAAGCTTTCTTT. This sequence encodes CASSPSPLDRNTEAFF.

This clone was seen a single time. This chain connects TRBV11-2 to TRBJ2-1, with TRBD2 matching over 8 bases. The CDR3 length is 14 residues. Germline V gives CDR1 SGHAT, CDR2 FQNNGV. J was trimmed by 6 bases and V by 2 bases; bases with no gene match: 3. CDR3 nucleotides: TGTGCCAGCAGCTTACGAACTAGCGGCAATGAGCAGTTCTTC. Translating it yields CASSLRTSGNEQFF.

This clone came up a few times. V gene TRBV28 combines with J gene TRBJ1-1; no reliable D call. The germline V and J ends were trimmed by 3 bases and 2 bases, with 13 bases remaining between them. CDR1 is MDHEN, CDR2 SYDVKM, per germline. This CDR3 is built from 15 residues. CDR3 coding DNA: TGTGCCAGCAGTTTTGTCTCGAGAGCCAACACTGAAGCTTTCTTT. It encodes CASSFVSRANTEAFF.

The V gene is TRBV6-6, the J gene TRBJ2-5; D is possibly TRBD1 (7 bases). V was cut by 6 bases and J by 2 bases, with 13 bases left in between. This CDR3 has 14 amino acids. Germline assignment: CDR1 MNHNY and CDR2 SVGAGI (reference sequence). This CDR3 reads CASRRGQLQETQYF. CDR3 nucleotides: TGTGCCAGCAGGCGGGGACAGTTGCAAGAGACCCAGTACTTC.

V and J are TRBV7-2 and TRBJ2-3, with a possible D match to TRBD2 (6 bases). Trimming removed 1 base at V and 10 bases at J, with 15 bases between. The length of the CDR3 is 14 residues. In germline, CDR1 is SGHTA, CDR2 FQGNSA. Here the CDR3 reads CASSLGRGSGAQYF. CDR3 coding DNA: TGTGCCAGCAGCTTAGGACGAGGTAGCGGTGCGCAGTATTTT.

This chain joins TRBV2 and TRBJ2-5; the match to TRBD2 covers 9 bases. CDR1 is SNHLY, CDR2 FYNNEI, per germline. This CDR3 is built from 13 residues. The trim removed 6 bases at V and 3 bases at J, leaving 2 bases unmatched. DNA of the CDR3: TGTGCCAGCAGAGCTAGCGGGAAAGAGACCCAGTACTTC. Residues: CASRASGKETQYF.

The chain uses TRBV9 and TRBJ2-6; no clear D. CDR1 is SGDLS and CDR2 is YYNGEE in the germline V gene. This CDR3 has 14 residues. V lost 1 base and J 0 bases, leaving 2 bases between the germline ends. CDR3 residues: CASSVLSGANVLTF. As DNA, the CDR3 is TGTGCCAGCAGCGTACTCTCTGGGGCCAACGTCCTGACTTTC.

The chain uses TRBV7-9 and TRBJ2-3; weak D call: TRBD2 (5 bases). The CDR3 totals 14 residues. Germline values: CDR1 SEHNR, CDR2 FQNEAQ (reference sequence). V shed 4 bases and J shed 0 bases, with 8 bases lying between them. CDR3 residues: CASSSAGSTDTQYF. The CDR3 DNA reads as TGTGCCAGCAGCTCCGCGGGTAGCACAGATACGCAGTATTTT.

The chain recombines TRBV6-1 with TRBJ1-5, with 7 bases aligning to TRBD1. The CDR3 contains 14 residues. Trimming removed 8 bases from V and 7 bases from J; junction bases left unmatched: 11. Germline-derived CDR1 and CDR2 are MNHNS and SASEGT. The CDR3 bases are TGTGCCAGCGGGTCCGACAGGGTATGGCAGCCCCAGCATTTT. Translating it yields CASGSDRVWQPQHF.

The chain is built from TRBV25-1 and TRBJ1-2, with 7 bases aligning to TRBD1. The CDR3 extends over 15 amino acids. The trim removed 1 base at V and 8 bases at J, leaving 10 bases unmatched. CDR1 and CDR2 (germline): MGHDK, SYGVNS. In DNA, the CDR3 is TGTGCCAGCAGTGAATCGTACGAGGGGGCGGAAGGCTACACCTTC. Amino acid sequence: CASSESYEGAEGYTF.

The chain couples TRBV9 to TRBJ1-1; no reliable D call. The CDR3 is 14 residues long. CDR1 and CDR2 from the germline V gene are SGDLS and YYNGEE. Trimming shortened V by 2 bases and J by 3 bases, and 11 bases separated the two germline ends. The CDR3 spells CASSVGLQDTEAFF. The CDR3, as DNA: TGTGCCAGCAGCGTGGGTCTCCAGGACACTGAAGCTTTCTTT.

This clone turned up a few times. The chain recombines TRBV5-6 with TRBJ2-1; 14 nucleotides align to TRBD2. This CDR3 is 15 amino acids long. The germline V gene has CDR1 SGHDT and CDR2 YYEEEE. V trimming: 5 bases; J trimming: 7 bases; junction bases outside the gene matches: 5. The CDR3 nucleotides read TGTGCCAGCAGTCCCGGGACTAGCGGGGGTAATGAGCAGTTCTTC. Translated: CASSPGTSGGNEQFF. Together with reference TRBV5-6 and TRBJ2-1, the CDR3 gives the full variable domain: DAGVTQSPTHLIKTRGQQVTLRCSPKSGHDTVSWYQQALGQGPQFIFQYYEEEERQRGNFPDRFSGHQFPNYSSELNVNALLLGDSALYLCASSPGTSGGNEQFFGPGTRLTVL.

This chain uses TRBV29-1 with TRBJ1-1; D possibly corresponds to TRBD1 (5 bases). The CDR3 has 12 amino acids. From germline, CDR1 is SQVTM and CDR2 ANQGSEA. Trimming removed 5 bases at V and 1 base at J, with 8 bases between. The CDR3 sequence is CSVMQGNTEAFF. The CDR3 nucleotides are TGCAGCGTTATGCAGGGGAACACTGAAGCTTTCTTT.

V gene TRBV10-3 combines with J gene TRBJ2-2, with 7 nucleotides matching TRBD2. The CDR3 has 15 residues. The junction had 7 bases not matched to a gene; V was cut back by 3 bases and J by 6 bases. Germline values: CDR1 ENHRY, CDR2 SYGVKD. The CDR3 DNA sequence: TGTGCCATCAGTGAAAGACTAGCAGGTTCCGGGGAGCTGTTTTTT. Translating gives CAISERLAGSGELFF.

The chain joins TRBV9 to TRBJ2-2, with 10 bases lining up with TRBD2. The V and J ends lost 2 bases and 0 bases, in that order; junction bases with no gene match: 4. This CDR3 has 17 amino acids. Germline V gives CDR1 SGDLS, CDR2 YYNGEE. The CDR3 coding sequence is TGTGCCAGCAGCGTTTCTAGCGGGGGACCGAACACCGGGGAGCTGTTTTTT. It yields the protein CASSVSSGGPNTGELFF.